This T cell receptor beta chain was profiled in a study of technical replicates of blood from several donors (dated by TCRdb to about 2017). The receptor library was made with the immunoSEQ multiplex PCR assay. This is the immuneACCESS table as TCRdb keeps it, with only in-frame sequences that have V and J called. A part of the clones is gone; compared with another copy, unresolved V genes explain less than half, and the rest is unexplained. The sample table contains 85,000 to 100,000 clones; only one count was recorded for about 95% of them. The top ten hold about 0.25% of the sample. Notes on this clone: The clone's antigen remains unknown. Per-base qualities were not stored, and no clone one base away is much larger.

What was sequenced was T cells isolated from PBMCs. The source is a human donor in good health.

At the DNA level, the sequence is TGTGCCAGCAGCCCATCGGGTGTGTACGAGCAGTACTTC. This gives the protein CASSPSGVYEQYF. This sequence uses TRBV7-6 and TRBJ2-7; the D gene cannot be resolved reliably. Deletion took 5 bases off V and 4 bases off J, with a span of 12 bases between the germline ends. Looking up the germline V gene yields CDR1 SGHVS and CDR2 FNYEAQ. There are 13 amino acids in the CDR3, from cysteine to phenylalanine inclusive. Only CDR3 DNA is held: 39 bases, read in frame from base 1.